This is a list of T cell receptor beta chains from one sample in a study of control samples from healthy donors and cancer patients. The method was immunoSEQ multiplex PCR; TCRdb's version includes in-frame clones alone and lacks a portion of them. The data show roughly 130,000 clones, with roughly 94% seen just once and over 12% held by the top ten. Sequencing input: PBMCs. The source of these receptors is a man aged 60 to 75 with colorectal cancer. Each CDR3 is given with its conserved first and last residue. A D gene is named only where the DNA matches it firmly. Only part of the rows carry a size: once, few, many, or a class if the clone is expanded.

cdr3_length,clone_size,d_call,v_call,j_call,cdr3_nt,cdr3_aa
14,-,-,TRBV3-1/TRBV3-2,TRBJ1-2,TGTGCCAGCAGCCAAGCGGTCAGGGGCTCGGGCTACACCTTC,CASSQAVRGSGYTF
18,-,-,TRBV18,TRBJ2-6,TGTGCCAGCTCACCAGAGTTTGTAGGGAACTCTGGGGCCAACGTCCTGACTTTC,CASSPEFVGNSGANVLTF
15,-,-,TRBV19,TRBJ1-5,TGTGCCAGTAGTATTAGCAGGGGCCGCAATCAGCCCCAGCATTTT,CASSISRGRNQPQHF
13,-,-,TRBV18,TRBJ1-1,TGTGCCAGCTCACCAATACAGGACACTGAAGCTTTCTTT,CASSPIQDTEAFF
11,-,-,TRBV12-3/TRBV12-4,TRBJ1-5,TGTGCCAGCAGCGGACTAGGGCCCCAGCATTTT,CASSGLGPQHF
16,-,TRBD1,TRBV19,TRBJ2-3,TGTGCCAGTAGTCCCTCAGGGACAGGGGGCACAGATACGCAGTATTTT,CASSPSGTGGTDTQYF
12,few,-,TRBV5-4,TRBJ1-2,TGTGCCAGCAGCTCACAGGGTTGGGGCTACACCTTC,CASSSQGWGYTF
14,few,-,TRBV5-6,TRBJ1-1,TGTGCCAGCAGCTTGTCCCTGGCTAGCACTGAAGCTTTCTTT,CASSLSLASTEAFF
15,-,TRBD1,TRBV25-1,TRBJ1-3,TGTGCCAGCAGTGGACCCGGGACAGCTGGAAACACCATATATTTT,CASSGPGTAGNTIYF
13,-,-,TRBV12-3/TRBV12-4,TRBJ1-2,TGTGCCAGCAGTTTAGGGGGAGACTATGGCTACACCTTC,CASSLGGDYGYTF
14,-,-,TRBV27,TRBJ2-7,TGTGCCAGCAGTTCAACAGGGTTACCCTACGAGCAGTACTTC,CASSSTGLPYEQYF
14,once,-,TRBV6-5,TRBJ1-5,TGTGCCAGCAGCCCGGACGGCACATATCAGCCCCAGCATTTT,CASSPDGTYQPQHF
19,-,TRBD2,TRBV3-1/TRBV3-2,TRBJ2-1,TGTGCCAGCAGCCAAGGACTCTCCCCCCCCGGGGGGGCAATCAATGAGCAGTTCTTC,CASSQGLSPPGGAINEQFF
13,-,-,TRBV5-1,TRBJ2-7,TGCGCCACCTCAGGGGACATCTCCTACGAGCAGTACTTC,CATSGDISYEQYF
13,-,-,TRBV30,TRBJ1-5,TGTGCCTGGAGTGCAAGTTTCAATCAGCCCCAGCATTTT,CAWSASFNQPQHF
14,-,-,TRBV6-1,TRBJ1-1,TGTGCCAGCAGTGAGCTTTGGGGGAACACTGAAGCTTTCTTT,CASSELWGNTEAFF
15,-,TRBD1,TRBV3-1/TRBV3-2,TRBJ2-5,TGTGCCAGCAGCCAAGTGGACAGGGTAGGAGAGACCCAGTACTTC,CASSQVDRVGETQYF
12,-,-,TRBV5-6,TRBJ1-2,TGTGCCAGCAGCTCGAGCCACTATGGCTACACCTTC,CASSSSHYGYTF
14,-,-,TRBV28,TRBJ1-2,TGTGCCAGCAGTTTGGCGGCCGCCACGCATGGCTACACCTTC,CASSLAAATHGYTF
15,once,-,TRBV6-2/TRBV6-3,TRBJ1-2,TGTGCCAGCAGTTACGGCCATGGAGCGGACTATGGCTACACCTTC,CASSYGHGADYGYTF
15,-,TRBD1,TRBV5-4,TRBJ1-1,TGTGCCAGCAGCGCAATACAGGGGTTGAACACTGAAGCTTTCTTT,CASSAIQGLNTEAFF
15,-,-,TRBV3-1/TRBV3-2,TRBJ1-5,TGTGCCAGCAGCCTACAAGCGGGGGCTCATCAGCCCCAGCATTTT,CASSLQAGAHQPQHF
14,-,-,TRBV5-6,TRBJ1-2,TGTGCCAGCAGTCTTAAGGGTCCGCAAGATGGCTACACCTTC,CASSLKGPQDGYTF
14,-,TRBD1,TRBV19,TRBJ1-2,TGTGCCAGTAGTCCCGGGAGGGGGCCCTATGGCTACACCTTC,CASSPGRGPYGYTF
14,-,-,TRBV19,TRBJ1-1,TGTGCCAGTAGTCAACAGGGTAGGAACACTGAAGCTTTCTTT,CASSQQGRNTEAFF
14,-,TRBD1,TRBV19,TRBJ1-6,TGTGCCAGTAGTACGGGACAGGGACCTTCACCCCTCCACTTT,CASSTGQGPSPLHF
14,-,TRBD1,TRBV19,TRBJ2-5,TGTGCCAGTAGTCTGCCACAGGGGAGTGAGACCCAGTACTTC,CASSLPQGSETQYF
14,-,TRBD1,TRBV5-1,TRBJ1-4,TGCGCCAGTAACCCGGGACAGGGAGGAGAAAAACTGTTTTTT,CASNPGQGGEKLFF
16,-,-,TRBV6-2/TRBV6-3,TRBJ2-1,TGTGCCAGCAGTTATCCCGGGGGTCCTGCCTACAATGAGCAGTTCTTC,CASSYPGGPAYNEQFF
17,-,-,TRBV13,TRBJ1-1,TGTGCCAGCAGCCCCCCTTTACCGGGGCAGGGGAACACTGAAGCTTTCTTT,CASSPPLPGQGNTEAFF
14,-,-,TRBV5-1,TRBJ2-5,TGCGCCAGCAGCTTCCGCGTAGGCCAAGAGACCCAGTACTTC,CASSFRVGQETQYF
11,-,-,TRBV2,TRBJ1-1,TGTGCCAGCAGGGTGAAGGGTGAAGCTTTCTTT,CASRVKGEAFF
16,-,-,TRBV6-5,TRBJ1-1,TGTGCCAGCAGTTACTCGCGACAGTGGAGGGACACTGAAGCTTTCTTT,CASSYSRQWRDTEAFF
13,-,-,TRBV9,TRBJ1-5,TGTGCCAGCAGCGTAGATCCGACTCAGCCCCAGCATTTT,CASSVDPTQPQHF
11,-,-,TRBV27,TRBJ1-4,TGTGCCAGCAGTGGGCAGGGAGAACTGTTTTTT,CASSGQGELFF